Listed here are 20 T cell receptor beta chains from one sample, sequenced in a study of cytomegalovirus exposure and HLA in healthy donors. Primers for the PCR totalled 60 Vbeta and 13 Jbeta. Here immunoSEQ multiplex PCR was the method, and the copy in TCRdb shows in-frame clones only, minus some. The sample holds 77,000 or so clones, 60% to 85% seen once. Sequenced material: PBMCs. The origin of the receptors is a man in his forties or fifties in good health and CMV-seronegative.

CDR3 coding DNA: TGTGCCAGCAGTTTGGAGCAGGGCTACAATGAGCAGTTCTTC. As protein: CASSLEQGYNEQFF. This rearrangement joins TRBV27 to TRBJ2-1, with D possibly TRBD1 on 5 matching bases. Germline V CDR1 and CDR2: MNHEY, SMNVEV (reference sequence). V dropped 3 bases and J dropped 3 bases, with 9 bases sitting between them. There are 14 residues in the CDR3.

In DNA form, the CDR3 reads TGTGCCAGCAGTTCCGGCTGGGGCGGTAGTGAAAAACTGTTTTTT. This gives the protein CASSSGWGGSEKLFF. This rearrangement joins TRBV6-5 to TRBJ1-4, with D possibly being TRBD1 (5 bases). V lost 4 bases to trimming and J lost 7 bases, with 16 bases between them. The CDR3 has 15 amino acids. CDR1 and CDR2 (germline): MNHEY, SVGAGI.

Written as DNA, the CDR3 is TGTGCCAGCAGCGTATGGGGGACTAGCACAGATACGCAGTATTTT. It codes for CASSVWGTSTDTQYF. The rearrangement uses TRBV9 and TRBJ2-3; D perhaps matches TRBD2 (6 bases). Trimming left V 1 base short and J 0 bases short, with 9 bases between. The germline V gene encodes CDR1 SGDLS and CDR2 YYNGEE. This CDR3 has 15 amino acids.

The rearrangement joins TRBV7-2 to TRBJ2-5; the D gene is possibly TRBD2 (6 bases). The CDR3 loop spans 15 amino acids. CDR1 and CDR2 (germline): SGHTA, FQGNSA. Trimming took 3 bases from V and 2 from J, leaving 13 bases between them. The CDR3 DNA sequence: TGTGCCAGCAGCTTGATGACGGCGGGACAAGAGACCCAGTACTTC. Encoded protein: CASSLMTAGQETQYF.

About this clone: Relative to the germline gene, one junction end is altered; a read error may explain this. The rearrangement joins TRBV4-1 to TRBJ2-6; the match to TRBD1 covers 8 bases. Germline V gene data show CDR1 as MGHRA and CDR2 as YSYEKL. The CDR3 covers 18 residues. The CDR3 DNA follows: TGCGCCAGCAGCCAAGCTGGCAGGGGGCAGGTTGGGGCCAACGGCCTGACTTTC. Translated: CASSQAGRGQVGANGLTF.

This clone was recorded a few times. CDR3: CASSKGGGANTGELFF. The CDR3 coding sequence is TGTGCCAGTAGTAAAGGCGGGGGAGCGAACACCGGGGAGCTGTTTTTT. The J gene is TRBJ2-2, the V gene TRBV19; 7 bases agree with TRBD2. Per the germline V gene, CDR1 is LNHDA and CDR2 is SQIVND (reference sequence). With 4 bases clipped from V and 0 bases from J, the junction kept 5 bases outside the gene matches. This CDR3 is built from 16 residues.

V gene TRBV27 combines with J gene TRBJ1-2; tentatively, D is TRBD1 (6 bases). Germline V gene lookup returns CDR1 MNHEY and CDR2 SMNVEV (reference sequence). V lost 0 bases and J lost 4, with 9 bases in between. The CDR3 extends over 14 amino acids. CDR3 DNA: TGTGCCAGCAGTTTATCCACAGGGTCCTATGGCTACACCTTC. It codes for CASSLSTGSYGYTF.

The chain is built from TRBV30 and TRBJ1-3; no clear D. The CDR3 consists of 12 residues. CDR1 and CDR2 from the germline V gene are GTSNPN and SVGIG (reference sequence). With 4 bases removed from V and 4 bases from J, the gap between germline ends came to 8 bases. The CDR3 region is CAWINLGNTIYF. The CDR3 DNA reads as TGTGCCTGGATTAATCTAGGAAACACCATATATTTT.

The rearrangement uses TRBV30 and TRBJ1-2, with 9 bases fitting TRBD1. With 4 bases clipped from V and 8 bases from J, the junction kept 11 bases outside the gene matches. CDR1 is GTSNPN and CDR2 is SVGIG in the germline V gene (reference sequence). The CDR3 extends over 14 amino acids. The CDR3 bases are TGTGCCTGGAATTTCCGGGACAGGGTTCGCGGCTACACCTTC. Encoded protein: CAWNFRDRVRGYTF. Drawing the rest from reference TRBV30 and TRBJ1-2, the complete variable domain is SQTIHQWPATLVQPVGSPLSLECTVEGTSNPNLYWYRQAAGRGLQLLFYSVGIGQISSEVPQNLSASRPQDRQFILSSKKLLLSDSGFYLCAWNFRDRVRGYTFGSGTRLTVV.

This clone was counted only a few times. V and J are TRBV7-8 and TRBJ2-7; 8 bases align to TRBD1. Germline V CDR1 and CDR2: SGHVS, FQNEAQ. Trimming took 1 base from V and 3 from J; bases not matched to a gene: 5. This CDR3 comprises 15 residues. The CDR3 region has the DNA TGTGCCAGCAGCTTAGGGCGTGACAGGGGCTACGAGCAGTACTTC. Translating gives CASSLGRDRGYEQYF.

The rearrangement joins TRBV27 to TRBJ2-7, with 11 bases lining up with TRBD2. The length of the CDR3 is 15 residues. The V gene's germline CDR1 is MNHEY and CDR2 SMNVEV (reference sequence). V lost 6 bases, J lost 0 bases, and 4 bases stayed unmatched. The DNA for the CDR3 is TGTGCCAGCAGAATGACTAGCGGGGTCTCCTACGAGCAGTACTTC. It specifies CASRMTSGVSYEQYF.

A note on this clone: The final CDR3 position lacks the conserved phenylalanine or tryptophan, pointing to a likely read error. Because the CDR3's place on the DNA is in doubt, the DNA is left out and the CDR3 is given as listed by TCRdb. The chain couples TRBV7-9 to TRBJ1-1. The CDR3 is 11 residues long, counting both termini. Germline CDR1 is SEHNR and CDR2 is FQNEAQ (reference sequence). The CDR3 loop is CASSFDRGLGI.

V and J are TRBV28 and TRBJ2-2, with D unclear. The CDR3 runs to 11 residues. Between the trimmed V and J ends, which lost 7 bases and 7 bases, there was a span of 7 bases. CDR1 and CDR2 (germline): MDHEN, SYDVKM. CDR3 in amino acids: CASTRFGELFF. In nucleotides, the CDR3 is TGTGCCAGCACCCGGTTCGGGGAGCTGTTTTTT.

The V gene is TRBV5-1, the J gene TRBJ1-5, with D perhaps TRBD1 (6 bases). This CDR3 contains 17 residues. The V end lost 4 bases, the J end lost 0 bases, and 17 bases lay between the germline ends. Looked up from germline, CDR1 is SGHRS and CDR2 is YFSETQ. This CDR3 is CASSTNPTGSSNQPQHF. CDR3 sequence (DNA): TGCGCCAGCAGCACAAACCCGACAGGCTCTAGCAATCAGCCCCAGCATTTT.

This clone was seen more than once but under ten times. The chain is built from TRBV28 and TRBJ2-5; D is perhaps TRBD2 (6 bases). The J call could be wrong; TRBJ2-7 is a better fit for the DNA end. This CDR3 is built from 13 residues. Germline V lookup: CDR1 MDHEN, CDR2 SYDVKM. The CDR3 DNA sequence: TGTGCCAGCATGGGACGCGGGACGTACGAGCAGTACTTC. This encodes CASMGRGTYEQYF.

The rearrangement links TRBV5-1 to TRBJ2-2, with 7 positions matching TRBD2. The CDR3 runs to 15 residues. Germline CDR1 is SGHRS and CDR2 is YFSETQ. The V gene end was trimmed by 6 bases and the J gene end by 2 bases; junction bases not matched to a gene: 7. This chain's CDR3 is CASTARESNTGELFF. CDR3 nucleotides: TGCGCCAGCACCGCGCGGGAGTCAAACACCGGGGAGCTGTTTTTT.

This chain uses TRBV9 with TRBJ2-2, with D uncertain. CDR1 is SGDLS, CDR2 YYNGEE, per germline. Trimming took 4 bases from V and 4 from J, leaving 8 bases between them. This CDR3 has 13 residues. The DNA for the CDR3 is TGTGCCAGCAGCCTTCCGGGCACCGGGGAGCTGTTTTTT. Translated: CASSLPGTGELFF.

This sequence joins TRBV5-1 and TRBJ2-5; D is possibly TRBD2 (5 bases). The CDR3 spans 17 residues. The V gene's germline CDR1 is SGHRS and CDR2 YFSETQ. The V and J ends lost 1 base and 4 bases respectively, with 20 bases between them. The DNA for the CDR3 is TGCGCCAGCAGCTTGACGTTTGGTCAGGAGAGGGTAGAGACCCAGTACTTC. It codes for CASSLTFGQERVETQYF.

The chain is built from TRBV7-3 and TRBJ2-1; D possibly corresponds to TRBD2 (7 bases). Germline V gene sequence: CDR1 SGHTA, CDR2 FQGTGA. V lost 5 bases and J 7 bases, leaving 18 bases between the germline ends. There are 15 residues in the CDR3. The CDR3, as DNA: TGTGCCAGCAGCCTCTTGGGGGGGGCGCAAAATGAGCAGTTCTTC. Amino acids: CASSLLGGAQNEQFF.

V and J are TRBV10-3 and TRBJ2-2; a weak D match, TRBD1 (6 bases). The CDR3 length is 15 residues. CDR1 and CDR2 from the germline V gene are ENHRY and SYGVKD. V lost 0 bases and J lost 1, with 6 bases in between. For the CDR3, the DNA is TGTGCCATCAGTGAGTCCAGGGGGAACACCGGGGAGCTGTTTTTT. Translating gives CAISESRGNTGELFF.